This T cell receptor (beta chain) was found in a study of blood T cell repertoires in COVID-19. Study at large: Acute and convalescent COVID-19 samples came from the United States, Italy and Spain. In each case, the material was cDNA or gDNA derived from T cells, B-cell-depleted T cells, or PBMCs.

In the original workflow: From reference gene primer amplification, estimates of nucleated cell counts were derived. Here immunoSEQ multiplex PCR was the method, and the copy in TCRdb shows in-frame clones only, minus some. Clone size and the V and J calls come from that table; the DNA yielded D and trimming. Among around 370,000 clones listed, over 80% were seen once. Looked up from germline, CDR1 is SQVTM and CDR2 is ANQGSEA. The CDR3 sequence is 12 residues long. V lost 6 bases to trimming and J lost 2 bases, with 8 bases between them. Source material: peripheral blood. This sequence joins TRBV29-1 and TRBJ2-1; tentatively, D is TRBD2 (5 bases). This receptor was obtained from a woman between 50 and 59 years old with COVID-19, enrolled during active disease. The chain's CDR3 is CSVLATYNEQFF. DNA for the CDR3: TGCAGCGTCCTAGCTACCTACAATGAGCAGTTCTTC.